This record concerns one TCR beta chain sequence. The antigen is undetermined. Other DNA sequences in the same sample also yield this CDR3. The CDR3 is 13 amino acids. In germline, CDR1 is LNHDA, CDR2 SQIVND (reference sequence). With V trimmed by 10 bases and J by 7 bases, 3 bases remained unmatched. The method was immunoSEQ multiplex PCR; TCRdb's version includes in-frame clones alone and lacks a portion of them. The table lists about a million clones, 60% to 85% of them singletons. This record belongs to a study of shared clonotypes between healthy human individuals. Overall study findings and caveats: Four donors had roughly 5% of their naive CD4 clonotypes in common.

Those who donated were healthy HIV-negative adults, with no recent acute infections or vaccinations reported. The sequencing input was memory CD4+ T cells from PBMCs. Regarding subset: CD45RA-negative fraction. This sequence joins TRBV19 and TRBJ2-1, with TRBD2 identical over 14 bases. The receptor's source is a man younger than 30 in good health. Some clones in this sample may be carry-over from other donors' samples. The CDR3 DNA reads as TGTGCCACCGGACTAGCGGGAGGAAATGAGCAGTTCTTC. It codes for CATGLAGGNEQFF.